This T cell receptor (beta chain) was sequenced during a study of radiotherapy plus CTLA-4 blockade in lung cancer. As for the study in general: Objective responses were documented in 15% to 20% of patients, with disease control in approximately 31%.

V was trimmed by 6 bases and J by 2 bases, leaving 11 bases between them. CDR1 and CDR2 (germline): MNHNS, SASEGT. The CDR3 spans 13 residues. The study treated chemo-refractory metastatic non-small-cell lung cancer patients with focal radiation plus ipilimumab CTLA-4 blockade. Findings and limits, study-wide: Blood-borne expansion of tumor-derived TCR clones followed radiotherapy plus ipilimumab. Early blood T cell clone dynamics reportedly forecast response best, with interferon-beta.

The method was immunoSEQ multiplex PCR; TCRdb's version includes in-frame clones alone and lacks a portion of them. The table shows about 93,000 clones, with approximately 86% occurring only once. In the case of this clone: Antigen: not known.

The TCR comes from a human donor with non-small cell lung cancer that progressed on radiotherapy plus ipilimumab. This chain uses TRBV6-1 with TRBJ2-7; D might be TRBD1 (6 bases). The source material was peripheral blood, sampled from a patient treated with radiotherapy plus ipilimumab. The CDR3: CASSGQQPYEQYF. DNA of the CDR3: TGTGCCAGCAGCGGACAGCAGCCCTACGAGCAGTACTTC.